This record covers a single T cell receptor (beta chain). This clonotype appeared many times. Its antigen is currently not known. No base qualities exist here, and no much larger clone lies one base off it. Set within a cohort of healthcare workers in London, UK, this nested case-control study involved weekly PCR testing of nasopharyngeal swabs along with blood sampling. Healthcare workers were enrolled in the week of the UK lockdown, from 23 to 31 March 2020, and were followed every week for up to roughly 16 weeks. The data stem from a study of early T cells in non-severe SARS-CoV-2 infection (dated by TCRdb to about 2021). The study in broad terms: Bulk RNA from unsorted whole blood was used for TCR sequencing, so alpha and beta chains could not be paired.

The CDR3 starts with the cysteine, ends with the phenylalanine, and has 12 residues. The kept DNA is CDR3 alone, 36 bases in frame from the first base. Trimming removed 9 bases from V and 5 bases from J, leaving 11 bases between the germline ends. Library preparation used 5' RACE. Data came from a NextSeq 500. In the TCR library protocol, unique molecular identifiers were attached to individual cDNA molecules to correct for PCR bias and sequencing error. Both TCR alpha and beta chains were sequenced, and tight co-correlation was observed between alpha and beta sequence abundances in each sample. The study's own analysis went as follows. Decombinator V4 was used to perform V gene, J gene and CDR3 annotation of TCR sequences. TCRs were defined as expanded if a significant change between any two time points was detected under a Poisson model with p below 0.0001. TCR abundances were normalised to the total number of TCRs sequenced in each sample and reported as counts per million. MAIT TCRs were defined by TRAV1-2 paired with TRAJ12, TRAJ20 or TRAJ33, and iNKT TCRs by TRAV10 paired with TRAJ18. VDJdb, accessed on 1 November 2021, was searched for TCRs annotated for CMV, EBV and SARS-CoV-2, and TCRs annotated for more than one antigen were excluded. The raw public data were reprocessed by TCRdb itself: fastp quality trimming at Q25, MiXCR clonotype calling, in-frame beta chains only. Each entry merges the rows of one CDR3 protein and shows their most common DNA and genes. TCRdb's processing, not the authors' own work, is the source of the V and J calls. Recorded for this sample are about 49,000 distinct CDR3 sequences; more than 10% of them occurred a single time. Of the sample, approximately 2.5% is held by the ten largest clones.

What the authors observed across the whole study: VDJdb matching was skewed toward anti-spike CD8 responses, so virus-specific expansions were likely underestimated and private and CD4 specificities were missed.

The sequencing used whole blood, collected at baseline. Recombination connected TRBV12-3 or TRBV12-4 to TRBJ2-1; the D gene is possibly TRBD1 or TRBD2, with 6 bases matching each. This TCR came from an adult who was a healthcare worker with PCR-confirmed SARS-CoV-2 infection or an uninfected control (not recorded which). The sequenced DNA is TGTGCCAGTGGAGGGGGGAACAATGAGCAGTTCTTC. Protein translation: CASGGGNNEQFF.